A single sample is the source of the 31 T cell receptor beta chains below, sequenced in a study of OX40 agonist ivuxolimab in advanced cancers. Assay used: immunoSEQ multiplex PCR; TCRdb lists only in-frame clones, some missing. This table has under 100,000 clones, 84% appearing once. The sample was CD4+ or CD8+ T cells sorted from blood, taken in a trial of the OX40 agonist ivuxolimab. These receptors were obtained from an adult with an advanced solid tumor such as melanoma, head and neck, liver or kidney cancer.

This sequence joins TRBV27 and TRBJ2-7, with D perhaps TRBD2 (6 bases). Germline CDR1 and CDR2: MNHEY and SMNVEV (reference sequence). Deletions cut 5 bases from V and 0 bases from J, with 11 bases between. This CDR3 region has 14 residues. CDR3 sequence (DNA): TGTGCCAGCAGTACACTAGCCCTCTCCTACGAGCAGTACTTC. It codes for CASSTLALSYEQYF.

The chain uses TRBV5-6 and TRBJ1-3; D is uncertain. Germline-derived CDR1 and CDR2 are SGHDT and YYEEEE. The CDR3 loop spans 15 amino acids. The V end lost 4 bases, the J end lost 4 bases, and 15 bases lay between the germline ends. The CDR3 DNA sequence: TGTGCCAGCAGCCCCCCGTCGGTCGCAGGAAACACCATATATTTT. This translates into CASSPPSVAGNTIYF.

The rearrangement links TRBV20-1 to TRBJ2-7; D is ambiguous. The CDR3 loop spans 11 amino acids. Trimming took off 0 bases at V and 4 bases at J, with 4 bases between the two ends. Germline assignment: CDR1 DFQATT and CDR2 SNEGSKA (reference sequence). The CDR3 DNA reads as TGCAGTGCTAGAGACTTATACGAGCAGTACTTC. Its translation is CSARDLYEQYF.

The chain carries TRBV13 and TRBJ2-6, with unresolved D. The CDR3 contains 14 residues. Trimming stripped 5 bases from V and 0 bases from J, with 5 bases between. CDR1 and CDR2 from the germline V gene are PRHDT and FYEKMQ (reference sequence). The CDR3 here is CASSINSGANVLTF. CDR3 sequence (DNA): TGTGCCAGCAGCATAAACTCTGGGGCCAACGTCCTGACTTTC.

The chain combines TRBV4-2 with TRBJ2-3, with D perhaps assigned TRBD1 or TRBD2 (6 bases each). Trimming pared 4 bases from V and 0 bases from J, leaving 20 bases between. There are 18 residues in the CDR3. CDR1 is LGHNA, CDR2 YNFKEQ, per germline. CDR3 amino acids: CASSLPKGGNPSTDTQYF. The CDR3 region has the DNA TGTGCCAGCAGCCTACCGAAGGGGGGCAACCCTAGCACAGATACGCAGTATTTT.

The chain joins TRBV5-1 to TRBJ1-3; D may be TRBD1 (5 bases). Trimming shortened V by 4 bases and J by 3 bases, and 14 bases separated the two germline ends. The CDR3 length is 15 residues. The germline gives CDR1 SGHRS, CDR2 YFSETQ. The CDR3 coding sequence is TGCGCCAGCAGCCGGGACGGAGGATTTGGAAACACCATATATTTT. Translation gives CASSRDGGFGNTIYF.

V is TRBV20-1 and J is TRBJ1-2, with D perhaps TRBD1 (6 bases). Germline CDR1 is DFQATT and CDR2 is SNEGSKA (reference sequence). The CDR3 has 11 amino acids. The CDR3 reads CTLGQGNGYTF. Here the CDR3 DNA reads TGCACGCTAGGCCAGGGGAATGGCTACACCTTC.

This clone was found a few times. The chain joins TRBV29-1 to TRBJ1-1; D unclear. The V gene lost 6 bases and the J gene lost 11 bases, with 13 bases spanning the gap. The germline gives CDR1 SQVTM, CDR2 ANQGSEA. The CDR3 has 10 residues. The CDR3 DNA reads as TGCAGCGTCATACGGTTGTACGCTTTCTTT. This encodes CSVIRLYAFF.

The chain has TRBV9 and TRBJ2-7; 8 bases map to TRBD1. This CDR3 region has 16 residues. CDR1 SGDLS and CDR2 YYNGEE come from the germline V gene. With V trimmed by 3 bases and J by 1 base, 9 bases remained unmatched. The CDR3 DNA sequence: TGTGCCAGCAGCGAGGGGGGACAGGTGGGGTCCTACGAGCAGTACTTC. It yields the protein CASSEGGQVGSYEQYF.

The chain is built from TRBV6-5 and TRBJ1-1, with D possibly matching TRBD1 (6 bases). V shed 6 bases and J shed 3 bases, with 8 bases lying between them. This CDR3 is built from 12 residues. Germline loops: CDR1 MNHEY, CDR2 SVGAGI. The CDR3 DNA reads TGTGCCAGCAGCCGGGGGCACACTGAAGCTTTCTTT. Translation: CASSRGHTEAFF.

This rearrangement joins TRBV5-1 to TRBJ1-1; no reliable D call. Germline CDR1 SGHRS, CDR2 YFSETQ. V lost 0 bases, J lost 1 base, and 4 bases lay in between. There are 13 residues in the CDR3. CDR3: CASSLAENTEAFF. The CDR3 DNA is TGCGCCAGCAGCTTGGCCGAGAACACTGAAGCTTTCTTT.

CDR3 DNA sequence: TGTGCCAGCAGTGAAAGATCGGCAGTCCACACCAGCTCCTACGAGCAGTACTTC. Translation: CASSERSAVHTSSYEQYF. This sequence joins TRBV6-1 and TRBJ2-7; D unresolved. Germline CDR1 and CDR2: MNHNS and SASEGT. The V and J ends lost 2 bases and 0 bases respectively, with 20 bases between them. The CDR3 consists of 18 residues.

This clone was observed at least ten times. V gene TRBV7-3 combines with J gene TRBJ1-5; a weak D match, TRBD1 (5 bases). The germline V gene encodes CDR1 SGHTA and CDR2 FQGTGA. The length of the CDR3 is 17 residues. Trimming took 5 bases from V and 5 from J, leaving 22 bases between them. The CDR3 bases are TGTGCCAGCAGCGCCACTTGGACACAAACGCGTTATCAGCCCCAGCATTTT. Translation gives CASSATWTQTRYQPQHF.

The chain links TRBV4-1 to TRBJ1-4; D gene unclear. CDR3 length: 16 residues. Germline V CDR1 and CDR2: MGHRA, YSYEKL. The V end was cut by 0 bases, the J end by 8 bases, with 16 bases between. CDR3 coding DNA: TGCGCCAGCAGCCAAGATCTTCCCCAGGCTTACGAAAAACTGTTTTTT. Translated: CASSQDLPQAYEKLFF.

On this clone itself: This specimen includes other DNA sequences encoding the same CDR3. V and J are TRBV5-1 and TRBJ1-1; D is unresolved. Trimming left V 0 bases short and J 4 bases short, with 4 bases between. The CDR3 is made up of 12 amino acids. Germline V gene data show CDR1 as SGHRS and CDR2 as YFSETQ. For the CDR3, the DNA is TGCGCCAGCAGCTTGGAGGGCACTGAAGCTTTCTTT. Protein product: CASSLEGTEAFF.

This clone turned up a few times. The chain couples TRBV6-5 to TRBJ1-1, with TRBD1 identical over 10 bases. The CDR3 runs 16 residues. V lost 2 bases to trimming and J lost 7 bases; unmatched junction nucleotides: 10. Germline CDR1 reads MNHEY; CDR2 reads SVGAGI. The CDR3 coding sequence is TGTGCCAGCAGTTACCGAGCGGGACAGGGGTTGGGTGAAGCTTTCTTT. Amino acids: CASSYRAGQGLGEAFF.

In DNA, the CDR3 is TGCGCCAGCAGCTTGAACGGAGGCCATCAGCCCCAGCATTTT. It codes for CASSLNGGHQPQHF. This chain uses TRBV5-1 with TRBJ1-5; D is unresolved. CDR3 length: 14 amino acids. V lost 1 base, J lost 5 bases, and 10 bases lay in between. Germline loops: CDR1 SGHRS, CDR2 YFSETQ. Full variable domain (rest looked up from reference TRBV5-1 and TRBJ1-5): KAGVTQTPRYLIKTRGQQVTLSCSPISGHRSVSWYQQTPGQGLQFLFEYFSETQRNKGNFPGRFSGRQFSNSRSEMNVSTLELGDSALYLCASSLNGGHQPQHFGDGTRLSIL.

The chain has TRBV28 and TRBJ1-6, with TRBD1 matching 10 bases. The V gene's germline CDR1 is MDHEN and CDR2 SYDVKM. The CDR3 is 16 amino acids. Trimming removed 4 bases from V and 2 bases from J; junction bases left unmatched: 2. The CDR3 coding sequence is TGTGCCAGCAGTTACGGACAGGGGGCCTATAATTCACCCCTCCACTTT. Its translation is CASSYGQGAYNSPLHF.

The chain has TRBV5-4 and TRBJ2-3; 10 bases line up with TRBD2. In germline, CDR1 is SGHNT, CDR2 YYREEE (reference sequence). Trimming at V came to 4 bases and at J to 5 bases, leaving 7 bases not matched to a gene. The CDR3 loop spans 15 amino acids. The CDR3 nucleotides read TGTGCCAGCAGCCATAGCGGGGGGAGGAGAGATACGCAGTATTTT. As protein: CASSHSGGRRDTQYF.

The rearrangement links TRBV6-6 to TRBJ2-3; no firm D call. Trimming pared 2 bases from V and 8 bases from J, leaving 14 bases between. Looked up from germline, CDR1 is MNHNY and CDR2 is SVGAGI (reference sequence). The CDR3 is 14 residues long. Written as DNA, the CDR3 is TGTGCCAGCAGTTACGGATTTTGGGTGCGTACGCAGTATTTT. This gives the protein CASSYGFWVRTQYF.

With respect to this clone: One end of the junction is discordant with germline, which a read error may explain. The chain is built from TRBV4-1 and TRBJ1-4, with unresolved D. Per germline, CDR1 MGHRA and CDR2 YSYEKL. CDR3 length: 14 amino acids. For the CDR3, the DNA is TGCGCCAGCAGCCAAGATGGTGGCGTGTCGGTTTTGGCCTTT. Protein sequence: CASSQDGGVSVLAF.

This sequence joins TRBV7-9 and TRBJ1-4; D gene ambiguous. The CDR3 spans 12 residues. The V gene lost 3 bases and the J gene lost 10 bases, with 9 bases spanning the gap. Germline V gives CDR1 SEHNR, CDR2 FQNEAQ (reference sequence). The CDR3 loop is CASSFPKGKLFF. The DNA of the CDR3 is TGTGCCAGCAGCTTCCCGAAGGGAAAACTGTTTTTT.

This chain links TRBV6-6 with TRBJ2-5; D possibly corresponds to TRBD1 (6 bases). The CDR3 has 14 amino acids. V lost 2 bases, J lost 7 bases, and 14 bases lay in between. CDR1 is MNHNY, CDR2 SVGAGI, per germline (reference sequence). CDR3 sequence (DNA): TGTGCCAGCAGTTACGGCGAGGGGGTTGTGACCCAGTACTTC. Protein sequence: CASSYGEGVVTQYF.

The rearrangement links TRBV30 to TRBJ1-4, with 10 bases lining up with TRBD1. Germline CDR1 reads GTSNPN; CDR2 reads SVGIG (reference sequence). The CDR3 totals 18 residues. V was pared by 4 bases and J by 2 bases, with 13 bases of the junction left unmatched. This CDR3 is CAWTVPGTGVVTNEKLFF. The CDR3 nucleotides read TGTGCCTGGACCGTACCCGGGACAGGGGTTGTCACTAATGAAAAACTGTTTTTT.

The rearrangement uses TRBV10-3 and TRBJ1-1; possibly TRBD1 for D (6 bases). Germline-derived CDR1 and CDR2 are ENHRY and SYGVKD. The germline V and J ends were trimmed by 4 bases and 6 bases, with 9 bases remaining between them. The CDR3 contains 12 residues. The CDR3 region has the DNA TGTGCCATCAGTGCTTCAGGGGCTGAAGCTTTCTTT. It translates to CAISASGAEAFF.

J is TRBJ1-5 and V is TRBV7-9; D perhaps matches TRBD1 (6 bases). V gave up 4 bases and J gave up 5 bases, with 21 bases separating them. The CDR3 totals 17 residues. Germline V gene sequence: CDR1 SEHNR, CDR2 FQNEAQ (reference sequence). The CDR3 reads CASSSHRGGGQDQPQHF. The CDR3 DNA reads TGTGCCAGCAGCTCCCATCGAGGCGGGGGCCAGGATCAGCCCCAGCATTTT.

J is TRBJ2-1 and V is TRBV30, with D possibly being TRBD1 or TRBD2 (5 bases each). CDR3 length: 13 residues. V lost 0 bases to trimming and J lost 10 bases, with 13 bases between them. Germline V gene data show CDR1 as GTSNPN and CDR2 as SVGIG (reference sequence). Here the CDR3 reads CAWSVQRGMEQFF. CDR3 sequence (DNA): TGTGCCTGGAGTGTACAGAGGGGCATGGAGCAGTTCTTC. Full variable domain (remainder filled in from reference TRBV30 and TRBJ2-1): SQTIHQWPATLVQPVGSPLSLECTVEGTSNPNLYWYRQAAGRGLQLLFYSVGIGQISSEVPQNLSASRPQDRQFILSSKKLLLSDSGFYLCAWSVQRGMEQFFGPGTRLTVL.

The chain links TRBV6-4 to TRBJ2-1; D gene unclear. Looked up from germline, CDR1 is MRHNA and CDR2 is SNTAGT. Trimming removed 0 bases from V and 6 bases from J, with 6 bases in between. CDR3 length: 13 residues. This CDR3 is CASSDSGGNEQFF. Written as DNA, the CDR3 is TGTGCCAGCAGTGACTCGGGCGGCAATGAGCAGTTCTTC.

CDR3 residues: CASSQGTGGGTGELFF. The DNA for the CDR3 is TGTGCCAGCAGCCAAGGGACTGGCGGGGGGACCGGGGAGCTGTTTTTT. This chain joins TRBV7-9 and TRBJ2-2, with 8 nucleotides matching TRBD2. The junction had 10 bases not matched to a gene; V was cut back by 5 bases and J by 5 bases. Per the germline V gene, CDR1 is SEHNR and CDR2 is FQNEAQ (reference sequence). The CDR3 totals 16 residues.

The chain combines TRBV7-8 with TRBJ2-2, with D possibly matching TRBD1 (5 bases). CDR1 SGHVS and CDR2 FQNEAQ come from the germline V gene. The CDR3 covers 15 residues. The V and J ends lost 5 bases and 1 base respectively, with 11 bases between them. The CDR3 nucleotides read TGTGCCAGCAGCATCCAGGGCCGGAACACCGGGGAGCTGTTTTTT. This gives the protein CASSIQGRNTGELFF. The full variable domain, in which reference TRBV7-8 and TRBJ2-2 provide the parts outside the CDR3, is GAGVSQSPRYKVAKRGQDVALRCDPISGHVSLFWYQQALGQGPEFLTYFQNEAQLDKSGLPSDRFFAERPEGSVSTLKIQRTQQEDSAVYLCASSIQGRNTGELFFGEGSRLTVL.

About this clone: Mismatch with germline at one junction end may stem from a read error. J is TRBJ2-1 and V is TRBV7-9; D unresolved. Germline CDR1 and CDR2: SEHNR and FQNEAQ (reference sequence). CDR3 length equals 14 residues. The CDR3 DNA reads as TGTGCCAGCGGCTTACTTGAAACCTACAATGAGCAGTTCTTC. The encoded protein is CASGLLETYNEQFF.